A selection of T cell receptor beta chains follows, all from one sample in a study of PD-L1 blockade in urothelial cancer. TCRdb keeps only in-frame clones here, not all; method: immunoSEQ multiplex PCR. The sample records approximately 79,000 clones, approximately 90% being singletons. The sample was PBMCs, taken around atezolizumab (anti-PD-L1) treatment. Receptor source: an elderly woman with urothelial cancer. The CDR3 runs from the conserved cysteine through the conserved F or W. A D gene is named only where the DNA matches it firmly. Clone size is shown for a subset of rows, as once, few, many or a class of expanded clone.

j_call v_call d_call clone_size cdr3_aa cdr3_nt
TRBJ1-1 TRBV28 TRBD1 - CASERQGWENTEAFF TGTGCCAGCGAACGACAGGGCTGGGAGAACACTGAAGCTTTCTTT
TRBJ1-5 TRBV7-2 TRBD1 few CASSLVTGGVQPQHF TGTGCCAGCAGCTTAGTGACAGGGGGAGTTCAGCCCCAGCATTTT
TRBJ1-2 TRBV18 - - CASSPDSSDYGYTF TGTGCCAGCTCCCCGGACAGTTCCGACTATGGCTACACCTTC
TRBJ2-7 TRBV27 - - CASSYGRNYEQYF TGTGCCAGCAGTTATGGCAGAAACTACGAGCAGTACTTC
TRBJ2-3 TRBV5-1 TRBD2 - CASKYGTSGTDTQYF TGCGCCAGCAAATACGGGACTAGCGGCACAGATACGCAGTATTTT
TRBJ1-1 TRBV30 TRBD1 few CAWNDRDEAFF TGTGCCTGGAATGACAGGGATGAAGCTTTCTTT
TRBJ2-7 TRBV5-6 - - CASSLVYATYEQYF TGTGCCAGCAGCTTGGTATACGCTACCTACGAGCAGTACTTC
TRBJ1-1 TRBV5-1 TRBD1 - CASSLDPGGSLKAFF TGCGCCAGCAGCTTGGATCCAGGGGGATCCCTGAAAGCTTTCTTT
TRBJ2-2 TRBV30 - once CAWSPGRTGELFF TGTGCCTGGAGTCCAGGGCGGACCGGGGAGCTGTTTTTT
TRBJ2-2 TRBV5-1 TRBD2 - CASSNSAGGGPGELFF TGCGCCAGCAGTAACTCTGCTGGGGGAGGGCCCGGGGAGCTGTTTTTT
TRBJ2-1 TRBV27 TRBD2 few CASSLRTSGRYSYNEQFF TGTGCCAGCAGTTTAAGGACTAGCGGGCGCTACTCCTACAATGAGCAGTTCTTC
TRBJ1-2 TRBV6-1 - - CAETSGPNYGYTF TGTGCCGAGACAAGCGGCCCTAACTATGGCTACACCTTC
TRBJ2-2 TRBV5-6 - - CASSLDGAGRGTGELFF TGTGCCAGCAGCTTGGATGGGGCGGGACGGGGCACCGGGGAGCTGTTTTTT
TRBJ1-2 TRBV29-1 TRBD1 once CSVRQGRLDYGYTF TGCAGCGTGAGACAGGGGCGGCTGGACTATGGCTACACCTTC
TRBJ2-5 TRBV29-1 - - CSVRVAEGEEEQYF TGCAGCGTCCGTGTAGCGGAAGGGGAGGAGGAACAGTACTTC
TRBJ2-7 TRBV9 TRBD2 - CASSVGTSGTYEQYF TGTGCCAGCAGCGTAGGGACTAGCGGAACCTACGAGCAGTACTTC
TRBJ1-5 TRBV19 - - CASSQSGGNQPQHF TGTGCCAGTAGCCAATCAGGTGGAAATCAGCCCCAGCATTTT
TRBJ1-2 TRBV6-6 TRBD1 - CASSSPGQGATPGYTF TGTGCCAGCAGCTCACCGGGACAGGGGGCGACCCCAGGCTACACCTTC
TRBJ2-5 TRBV28 - - CASSLETQTKTQYF TGTGCCAGCAGTTTAGAGACTCAAACAAAGACCCAGTACTTC
TRBJ1-4 TRBV7-9 TRBD1 - CASSRETGLNEKLFF TGTGCCAGCAGCCGAGAGACAGGGTTAAATGAAAAACTGTTTTTT
TRBJ1-1 TRBV10-1 - - CASSDTVNTEAFF TGCGCCAGCAGTGATACGGTGAACACTGAAGCTTTCTTT
TRBJ1-2 TRBV4-2 - - CASSRNLGGDYGYTF TGTGCCAGCAGCCGCAACCTAGGAGGGGACTATGGCTACACCTTC
TRBJ2-2 TRBV6-1 - - CASSEPGQPNTGELFF TGTGCCAGCAGTGAACCAGGGCAGCCGAACACCGGGGAGCTGTTTTTT
TRBJ2-2 TRBV7-3 TRBD2 - CASSPLGAGGHRGTGELFF TGTGCCAGCAGCCCCCTTGGAGCGGGAGGCCACCGGGGAACCGGGGAGCTGTTTTTT
TRBJ2-1 TRBV6-1 TRBD1 - CASSRRQGWDEQFF TGTGCCAGCAGTAGGAGACAGGGGTGGGATGAGCAGTTCTTC
TRBJ2-5 TRBV2 TRBD1 - CASSRQGRERTQYF TGTGCCAGCAGCCGACAGGGCCGTGAGAGGACCCAGTACTTC
TRBJ2-3 TRBV2 - - CASRSQGSTDTQYF TGTGCCAGCAGATCACAGGGAAGCACAGATACGCAGTATTTT
TRBJ2-3 TRBV19 - few CASSIVGAPTDTQYF TGTGCCAGTAGTATTGTGGGAGCCCCCACAGATACGCAGTATTTT
TRBJ1-4 TRBV6-1 - once CASSEAAGLGEKLFF TGTGCCAGCAGTGAAGCGGCGGGGCTAGGTGAAAAACTGTTTTTT
TRBJ2-7 TRBV30 - - CAWSVFSGSYEQYF TGTGCCTGGAGTGTATTTAGCGGCTCCTACGAGCAGTACTTC
TRBJ1-1 TRBV18 TRBD1 once CASSRQGYTEAFF TGTGCCAGCTCAAGACAGGGGTACACTGAAGCTTTCTTT
TRBJ2-2 TRBV13 - - CASSRTNTGELFF TGTGCCAGCAGTCGGACAAACACCGGGGAGCTGTTTTTT
TRBJ2-7 TRBV28 - - CASSLDNVSEQYF TGTGCCAGCAGTTTGGACAACGTCTCCGAGCAGTACTTC
TRBJ1-3 TRBV28 - - CASSFVGRATGNTIYF TGTGCCAGCAGTTTTGTGGGGAGGGCGACTGGAAACACCATATATTTT
TRBJ1-2 TRBV27 TRBD1 - CASRPGGGYGYTF TGTGCCAGCAGGCCAGGGGGCGGCTATGGCTACACCTTC
TRBJ1-1 TRBV30 - - CACAGVGTEAFF TGTGCCTGTGCCGGGGTGGGCACTGAAGCTTTCTTT
TRBJ2-3 TRBV18 - few CASSPVRLQGTDTQYF TGTGCCAGCTCACCAGTCCGACTTCAAGGCACAGATACGCAGTATTTT
TRBJ2-5 TRBV7-3 TRBD1 - CASSMTGVGETQYF TGTGCCAGCAGCATGACAGGGGTAGGGGAGACCCAGTACTTC
TRBJ1-2 TRBV27 - few CASSTATKLGYTF TGTGCCAGCAGTACCGCTACGAAACTCGGCTACACCTTC
TRBJ2-3 TRBV5-6 - - CASSLIQTDTQYF TGTGCCAGCAGCTTAATCCAGACAGATACGCAGTATTTT
TRBJ2-2 TRBV5-4 - - CASSFAAGNTGELFF TGTGCCAGCAGCTTTGCAGCGGGGAACACCGGGGAGCTGTTTTTT
TRBJ2-2 TRBV27 TRBD2 once CASSISGLAGSNTGELFF TGTGCCAGCAGTATTTCGGGACTAGCGGGATCGAACACCGGGGAGCTGTTTTTT
TRBJ2-5 TRBV9 - - CASSDAVGVREETQYF TGTGCCAGCTCTGATGCGGTGGGAGTTAGGGAGGAGACCCAGTACTTC
TRBJ1-5 TRBV30 - - CAWSVLGDQPQHF TGTGCCTGGAGTGTACTCGGGGATCAGCCCCAGCATTTT
TRBJ1-1 TRBV29-1 TRBD1 - CSVCDRANTEAFF TGCAGCGTTTGTGACAGGGCGAACACTGAAGCTTTCTTT
TRBJ2-7 TRBV28 - - CASRTGGGDEQYF TGTGCCAGCAGGACAGGTGGCGGCGACGAGCAGTACTTC
TRBJ2-3 TRBV5-6 - few CASSLATDRLDTQYF TGTGCCAGCAGCTTGGCAACAGACAGATTAGATACGCAGTATTTT
TRBJ2-2 TRBV14 TRBD2 - CASSHLSGSGRSGELFF TGTGCCAGCAGCCATCTCTCGGGTAGCGGGAGATCCGGGGAGCTGTTTTTT
TRBJ2-7 TRBV11-1 - - CASSEADRRGHEQYF TGTGCCAGCAGCGAGGCGGACAGGAGGGGACACGAGCAGTACTTC
TRBJ2-1 TRBV7-6 - once CASSLSTAEGNEQFF TGTGCCAGCAGCTTAAGTACAGCTGAGGGCAATGAGCAGTTCTTC
TRBJ2-7 TRBV29-1 TRBD2 - CSVAGGLAEGTYEQYF TGCAGCGTGGCCGGAGGTCTAGCGGAGGGGACCTACGAGCAGTACTTC
TRBJ2-5 TRBV4-1 - - CASSQENFGQETQYF TGCGCCAGCAGCCAAGAGAATTTCGGTCAAGAGACCCAGTACTTC
TRBJ2-7 TRBV30 TRBD1 - CAWSQGTGPYEQYF TGTGCCTGGAGCCAAGGGACAGGCCCCTACGAGCAGTACTTC
TRBJ1-2 TRBV30 TRBD1 - CAWSGPTGDGYTF TGTGCCTGGAGTGGCCCGACAGGGGATGGCTACACCTTC
TRBJ2-5 TRBV2 - - CASSEARETQYF TGTGCCAGCAGTGAAGCGAGGGAGACCCAGTACTTC
TRBJ2-7 TRBV5-1 TRBD2 - CASSRGLAGGGYEQYF TGCGCCAGCAGCCGCGGACTAGCGGGGGGGGGCTACGAGCAGTACTTC
TRBJ1-2 TRBV6-5 - - CASSEQGSYGYTF TGTGCCAGCAGCGAACAGGGTTCCTATGGCTACACCTTC
TRBJ2-1 TRBV27 - - CASSFGSGWDNEQFF TGTGCCAGCAGTTTCGGCTCAGGGTGGGACAATGAGCAGTTCTTC
TRBJ2-7 TRBV27 TRBD2 - CASSSLAGGDEQYF TGTGCCAGCAGTTCCCTAGCGGGAGGCGACGAGCAGTACTTC
TRBJ2-7 TRBV5-1 TRBD2 - CASSLAGAGFSYEQYF TGCGCCAGCAGCTTGGCAGGAGCGGGGTTCTCCTACGAGCAGTACTTC